A single sample is the source of the 8 T cell receptor beta chains below, sequenced in a study of OX40 agonist ivuxolimab in advanced cancers. Assay used: immunoSEQ multiplex PCR; TCRdb lists only in-frame clones, some missing. Among 55,000 to 60,000 clones listed, around 83% were seen once. The sequencing here drew on CD4+ or CD8+ T cells sorted from blood, taken in a trial of the OX40 agonist ivuxolimab. These TCRs come from an adult with an advanced solid tumor such as melanoma, head and neck, liver or kidney cancer.

In this sample, this clone turned up a few times. This rearrangement joins TRBV6-1 to TRBJ2-7; D is uncertain. Germline V gives CDR1 MNHNS, CDR2 SASEGT. The CDR3 runs 11 residues. The V gene lost 4 bases and the J gene lost 3 bases, with 4 bases spanning the gap. CDR3 bases: TGTGCCAGCAGTGCCTACTACGAGCAGTACTTC. Amino acid sequence: CASSAYYEQYF.

The rearrangement uses TRBV7-2 and TRBJ1-4; perhaps TRBD1 as D (5 bases). In germline, CDR1 is SGHTA, CDR2 FQGNSA. Trimming took off 1 base at V and 7 bases at J, with 13 bases between the two ends. The CDR3 has 15 residues. The CDR3: CASSLEEGRGEKLFF. In DNA, the CDR3 is TGTGCCAGCAGCTTAGAGGAGGGTAGGGGTGAAAAACTGTTTTTT.

This sequence joins TRBV27 and TRBJ2-1; TRBD2 aligns across 9 bases. The V and J ends lost 3 bases and 9 bases, in that order; junction bases with no gene match: 15. The germline V gene encodes CDR1 MNHEY and CDR2 SMNVEV (reference sequence). CDR3 length equals 17 residues. CDR3 in DNA: TGTGCCAGCAGTTTGGATTCTAGCGGGACCCCTAGGGTTGAGCAGTTCTTC. As protein: CASSLDSSGTPRVEQFF.

The count of this clone is one. The V and J genes are TRBV5-1 and TRBJ2-3, with TRBD2 matching over 10 bases. Germline V lookup: CDR1 SGHRS, CDR2 YFSETQ. The CDR3 is 19 amino acids. V was pared by 0 bases and J by 1 base, with 11 bases of the junction left unmatched. The CDR3 DNA is TGCGCCAGCAGCTTGGGATCCAGCGGGGGGGCGTGGGGCACAGATACGCAGTATTTT. Amino acid sequence: CASSLGSSGGAWGTDTQYF. Complete variable domain (other parts from reference TRBV5-1 and TRBJ2-3): KAGVTQTPRYLIKTRGQQVTLSCSPISGHRSVSWYQQTPGQGLQFLFEYFSETQRNKGNFPGRFSGRQFSNSRSEMNVSTLELGDSALYLCASSLGSSGGAWGTDTQYFGPGTRLTVL.

The gene calls are TRBV5-6 and TRBJ2-2; D possibly corresponds to TRBD1 (6 bases). The CDR3 contains 16 residues. The germline V gene encodes CDR1 SGHDT and CDR2 YYEEEE. Trimming cost V 4 bases and J 6 bases, with 19 bases left between them. The CDR3 sequence: CASSPRGGRKAGELFF. CDR3 DNA sequence: TGTGCCAGCAGCCCCCGAGGGGGTAGGAAGGCCGGGGAGCTGTTTTTT. The variable domain in full, completed from reference TRBV5-6 and TRBJ2-2, reads DAGVTQSPTHLIKTRGQQVTLRCSPKSGHDTVSWYQQALGQGPQFIFQYYEEEERQRGNFPDRFSGHQFPNYSSELNVNALLLGDSALYLCASSPRGGRKAGELFFGEGSRLTVL.

This clone was counted once. The V gene is TRBV10-3, the J gene TRBJ2-7, with D maybe TRBD2 (6 bases). V lost 1 base and J lost 7, with 17 bases in between. CDR3 size: 15 residues. From germline, CDR1 is ENHRY and CDR2 SYGVKD. The CDR3 sequence is CAISEWSGGAGEQYF. DNA for the CDR3: TGTGCCATCAGTGAGTGGAGCGGAGGGGCCGGGGAGCAGTACTTC.

The rearrangement uses TRBV6-4 and TRBJ2-5, with TRBD2 matching over 7 bases. This CDR3 has 12 residues. Germline CDR1 and CDR2: MRHNA and SNTAGT. J lost 9 bases, V lost 11 bases, and 12 bases had no gene match. The chain's CDR3 is CAGPSGGWPQYF. In nucleotides, the CDR3 is TGTGCCGGCCCTTCGGGGGGTTGGCCCCAGTACTTC.

This clone has just a few counts. The rearrangement uses TRBV5-6 and TRBJ2-2; TRBD1 matches at 7 bases. CDR1 is SGHDT and CDR2 is YYEEEE in the germline V gene. There are 16 residues in the CDR3. The V and J ends lost 4 bases and 5 bases, in that order; junction bases with no gene match: 11. As DNA, the CDR3 is TGTGCCAGCAGCACCTCCCTCAGGGGGTGGACCGGGGAGCTGTTTTTT. Amino acids: CASSTSLRGWTGELFF.